The source of this T cell receptor (beta chain) is a study of Graves' ophthalmopathy and Graves' hyperthyroidism (dated by TCRdb to the late 2010s). Broadly, across the study: Peripheral blood was collected at initial diagnosis, before any treatment. To tell Graves' ophthalmopathy apart from Graves' hyperthyroidism, and to predict which patients would progress to ophthalmopathy, the study relied on TCR beta repertoire signatures. In total, 135 blood samples were TCR-sequenced: 40 to 45 ophthalmopathy, some 75 hyperthyroidism and approximately 17 hyperthyroidism-to-ophthalmopathy patients. To explore V-J signatures that separate ophthalmopathy from hyperthyroidism, a discovery set of about 98 patients was enrolled, consisting of 40 to 45 with ophthalmopathy and some 56 with stable hyperthyroidism. For independent validation, a separate cohort was made up of around 19 hyperthyroidism patients plus 17 patients who later progressed from hyperthyroidism to ophthalmopathy. In more than five hyperthyroidism patients, T-cell repertoires of thyroid tissue and blood were compared. After sampling, hyperthyroidism patients received methimazole starting at 30 mg daily, and ophthalmopathy patients received high-dose intravenous methylprednisolone.

Findings and caveats that apply to the study as a whole: Sample size was not statistically predetermined, and group allocation was not concealed from the investigators. In cross-validation, the 13-signature model distinguished ophthalmopathy from stable hyperthyroidism with 87.88% sensitivity and 81% to 82% specificity, while in the test set the corresponding values were around 79% and 71%. In validation, the model predicted ophthalmopathy progression with about 71% sensitivity and 72.22% specificity; roughly eleven predicted patients were CT-confirmed with GO in a median of approximately six months. Most expanded thyroid clonotypes with frequency above 0.001 were also detected in blood, suggesting blood repertoires may reflect the thyroid immune response.

Ophthalmopathy patients were characterized by moderately to severely active disease, a Clinical Activity Score of at least 3, a NOSPECS grade of at least 4, and a disease duration under 3 months. Patients were excluded if they had other autoimmune diseases, uncontrolled infections, pregnancy or lactation. Clinical symptoms, serum thyroxine, TRAb, thyroid ultrasound and orbital computed tomography were used for diagnosis. Using Ficoll-Paque density gradient centrifugation, PBMCs were isolated from over 8.5 ml of fresh peripheral blood. Trizol reagent was used to extract the total RNA, and its quality was then checked on an Agilent 2100 Bioanalyzer. This clonotype came up many times. Its antigen is not yet known. No base quality values were provided; no much bigger clone lies one nucleotide off. According to the germline V gene (reference sequence), CDR1 reads MNHNY and CDR2 reads SVGAGI. V is trimmed back by 2 bases and J by 6 bases, and the junction contains 8 bases that no gene match accounts for. The CDR3 holds 15 amino acids from the cysteine to the phenylalanine. Only the CDR3 part of the read is kept: 45 bases, read in frame from the first base.

For repertoire sequencing, TCR beta CDR3 regions were amplified from RNA transcripts. A first-round RT-PCR used HTBI primers with the Qiagen OneStep RT-PCR kit, followed by a second-round multiplex PCR, size selection and purification. Sequencing of the libraries was carried out on an Illumina HiSeq2000 in paired-end mode with 100 bp reads. The original pipeline was this. Reads were processed with SOAPnuke, discarding reads with adapters, uncalled bases, mean Phred below 15, or no exact constant-primer or identifier match. COPE v1.2.5 was used to merge high-quality paired reads. Each unique nucleotide sequence was defined as a clonotype, and clonotypes were aligned to IMGT TRB V, D and J references with MiTCR v1.1. The analysis was limited to V-J combinations with a frequency above 0.0001, which together covered 99% to 99.2% of the repertoires. For each V-J combination, a TCR clonal expansion and chaos score was defined as the ratio of F50 clonal expansion to chaos observed in the TCRdist matrix. Features were reduced by Welch's t-statistics and random forest to approximately 13 V-J combinations, which fed a naive Bayes classifier. The similarity between thyroid and blood repertoires was quantified using the Morisita-Horn index. The public reads were quality trimmed at Q25 with fastp and then assembled into clones with MiXCR by TCRdb, keeping productive beta chains. A single entry per CDR3 protein holds the most common genes and DNA from its merged rows. What appears here as the V and J calls and clone size reflects TCRdb's work, not the paper's. The sample data list more than 550,000 distinct CDR3 sequences, and roughly 41% of these were observed just once. Together, the top ten hold over 2.5% of the sample.

Sequencing was done on a sample of peripheral blood. The sequence was collected from an adult man with Graves' ophthalmopathy. The chain is assembled from TRBV6-6 and TRBJ2-5; TRBD1 matches 8 bases in the middle. The CDR3 reads CASSYGQGAMKTQYF. The sequenced DNA is TGTGCCAGCAGTTACGGGCAGGGGGCGATGAAGACCCAGTACTTC.